Below are 12 T cell receptor beta chains sequenced from a single sample in a study of cytomegalovirus exposure and HLA in healthy donors. Primers for the PCR totalled 60 Vbeta and 13 Jbeta. Some clones are missing from TCRdb's copy, which holds only in-frame ones; the method was immunoSEQ multiplex PCR. The sample records about 93,000 clones, less than 80% being singletons. The specimen sequenced was PBMCs. The receptors here all came from a woman aged 40 to 50 in good health and CMV-seronegative.

The chain combines TRBV28 with TRBJ1-2, with TRBD1 identical over 8 bases. The CDR3 consists of 15 residues. The germline CDR1 and CDR2 sequences are MDHEN and SYDVKM. V dropped 4 bases and J dropped 8; count of bases not matched to a gene: 12. The CDR3 DNA reads as TGTGCCAGCAGTTCCCTGGACAGGGACGAAAGGGGCTACACCTTC. It yields the protein CASSSLDRDERGYTF.

This clone has a handful of counts. This chain uses TRBV5-4 with TRBJ2-7; D is ambiguous. This CDR3 has 13 amino acids. V was cut by 2 bases and J by 0 bases, with 6 bases left in between. Germline V gene sequence: CDR1 SGHNT, CDR2 YYREEE (reference sequence). CDR3 region: CASSFPSSYEQYF. CDR3 coding DNA: TGTGCCAGCAGCTTCCCATCCTCCTACGAGCAGTACTTC. The whole variable domain, remainder taken from reference TRBV5-4 and TRBJ2-7, is ETGVTQSPTHLIKTRGQQVTLRCSSQSGHNTVSWYQQALGQGPQFIFQYYREEENGRGNFPPRFSGLQFPNYSSELNVNALELDDSALYLCASSFPSSYEQYFGPGTRLTVT.

V is TRBV5-1 and J is TRBJ2-6, with D perhaps TRBD2 (5 bases). The germline gives CDR1 SGHRS, CDR2 YFSETQ. Trimming shortened V by 4 bases and J by 4 bases, and 6 bases separated the two germline ends. This CDR3 is 13 amino acids long. The CDR3 region is CASSPGGANVLTF. DNA of the CDR3: TGCGCCAGCAGCCCGGGAGGGGCCAACGTCCTGACTTTC. Combining the CDR3 with reference TRBV5-1 and TRBJ2-6 gives the whole variable domain KAGVTQTPRYLIKTRGQQVTLSCSPISGHRSVSWYQQTPGQGLQFLFEYFSETQRNKGNFPGRFSGRQFSNSRSEMNVSTLELGDSALYLCASSPGGANVLTFGAGSRLTVL.

The CDR3, as DNA: TGTGCCAGCAGCTTGGGGGGGACTGGCAGGGCGGACACTGAAGCTTTCTTT. Protein product: CASSLGGTGRADTEAFF. The rearrangement uses TRBV5-4 and TRBJ1-1; tentatively, D is TRBD1 (5 bases). The germline V and J ends were trimmed by 0 bases and 3 bases, with 18 bases remaining between them. The CDR3 spans 17 residues. Germline CDR1 is SGHNT and CDR2 is YYREEE (reference sequence).

V usage is TRBV7-8 and J usage is TRBJ2-7, with 9 bases fitting TRBD1. The CDR3 runs to 15 residues. V lost 1 base to trimming and J lost 1 base; unmatched junction nucleotides: 2. Germline loops: CDR1 SGHVS, CDR2 FQNEAQ. In DNA, the CDR3 is TGTGCCAGCAGCTTAGGGGACAGGGATTCCTACGAGCAGTACTTC. Its protein is CASSLGDRDSYEQYF.

This chain joins TRBV7-2 and TRBJ1-4, with 7 bases aligning to TRBD1. V dropped 5 bases and J dropped 8; count of bases not matched to a gene: 11. Germline V CDR1 and CDR2: SGHTA, FQGNSA. The CDR3 extends over 15 amino acids. The CDR3 reads CASSGVTGRREKLFF. CDR3 bases: TGTGCCAGCAGCGGAGTGACAGGGCGACGCGAAAAACTGTTTTTT.

This clone showed up just once. The chain uses TRBV29-1 and TRBJ1-5, with D perhaps matching TRBD1 (6 bases). V gave up 4 bases and J gave up 4 bases, with 11 bases separating them. In germline, CDR1 is SQVTM, CDR2 ANQGSEA. The CDR3 spans 13 residues. CDR3 coding DNA: TGCAGCGTTGCAGGGGAAGGGAATCAGCCCCAGCATTTT. Its protein is CSVAGEGNQPQHF. Drawing the rest from reference TRBV29-1 and TRBJ1-5, the complete variable domain is SAVISQKPSRDICQRGTSLTIQCQVDSQVTMMFWYRQQPGQSLTLIATANQGSEATYESGFVIDKFPISRPNLTFSTLTVSNMSPEDSSIYLCSVAGEGNQPQHFGDGTRLSIL.

The chain links TRBV5-1 to TRBJ2-1; 14 nucleotides line up with TRBD2. V was pared by 2 bases and J by 6 bases, with 1 base of the junction left unmatched. The germline CDR1 and CDR2 sequences are SGHRS and YFSETQ. The CDR3 is 15 amino acids. CDR3: CASSFGLAGGNEQFF. In nucleotides, the CDR3 is TGCGCCAGCAGCTTCGGACTAGCGGGAGGCAATGAGCAGTTCTTC. Combining the CDR3 with reference TRBV5-1 and TRBJ2-1 gives the whole variable domain KAGVTQTPRYLIKTRGQQVTLSCSPISGHRSVSWYQQTPGQGLQFLFEYFSETQRNKGNFPGRFSGRQFSNSRSEMNVSTLELGDSALYLCASSFGLAGGNEQFFGPGTRLTVL.

The V call is TRBV29-1, the J call TRBJ2-3; 7 bases fit TRBD2. The CDR3 covers 13 residues. The germline V gene has CDR1 SQVTM and CDR2 ANQGSEA. With 6 bases clipped from V and 2 bases from J, the junction kept 5 bases outside the gene matches. In nucleotides, the CDR3 is TGCAGCGTGGCTAGCGGATACACAGATACGCAGTATTTT. Translated, it gives CSVASGYTDTQYF.

V and J are TRBV4-1 and TRBJ1-2; 8 bases agree with TRBD1. CDR1 and CDR2 (germline): MGHRA, YSYEKL. This CDR3 comprises 16 residues. J gave up 0 bases and V 4 bases, and 7 bases lay outside the gene matches. The CDR3 DNA reads as TGCGCCAGCAGCCTTACAGGGGGGATAACTAACTATGGCTACACCTTC. Protein product: CASSLTGGITNYGYTF.

The J gene is TRBJ2-1, the V gene TRBV7-9; 8 positions agree with TRBD2. This CDR3 contains 13 residues. With V trimmed by 5 bases and J by 4 bases, 1 base remained unmatched. CDR1 SEHNR and CDR2 FQNEAQ come from the germline V gene (reference sequence). CDR3 DNA: TGTGCCAGCAGCCGGGGGGGGTACAATGAGCAGTTCTTC. Its translation is CASSRGGYNEQFF.

The chain links TRBV11-3 to TRBJ2-3; TRBD2 matches at 13 bases. V shed 4 bases and J 5 bases; nucleotides not matched to a gene: 0. Germline V CDR1 and CDR2: SGHNT, YENEEA. The CDR3 totals 14 residues. The CDR3 nucleotides are TGTGCCAGCAGCTGGACTAGCGGGAGAGATACGCAGTATTTT. The encoded protein is CASSWTSGRDTQYF.